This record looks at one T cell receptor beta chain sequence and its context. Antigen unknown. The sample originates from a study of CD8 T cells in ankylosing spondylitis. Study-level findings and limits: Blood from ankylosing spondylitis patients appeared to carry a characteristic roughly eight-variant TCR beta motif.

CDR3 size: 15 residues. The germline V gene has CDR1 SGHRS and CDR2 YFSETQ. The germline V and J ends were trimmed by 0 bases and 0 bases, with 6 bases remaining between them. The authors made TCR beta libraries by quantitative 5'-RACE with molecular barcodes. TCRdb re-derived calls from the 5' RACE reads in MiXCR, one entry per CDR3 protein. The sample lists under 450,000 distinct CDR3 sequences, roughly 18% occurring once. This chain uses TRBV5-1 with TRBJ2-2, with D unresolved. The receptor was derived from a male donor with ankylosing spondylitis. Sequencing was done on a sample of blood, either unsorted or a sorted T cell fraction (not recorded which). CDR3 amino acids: CASSLGRTNTGELFF. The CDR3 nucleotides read TGCGCCAGCAGCTTGGGACGAACGAACACCGGGGAGCTGTTTTTT.